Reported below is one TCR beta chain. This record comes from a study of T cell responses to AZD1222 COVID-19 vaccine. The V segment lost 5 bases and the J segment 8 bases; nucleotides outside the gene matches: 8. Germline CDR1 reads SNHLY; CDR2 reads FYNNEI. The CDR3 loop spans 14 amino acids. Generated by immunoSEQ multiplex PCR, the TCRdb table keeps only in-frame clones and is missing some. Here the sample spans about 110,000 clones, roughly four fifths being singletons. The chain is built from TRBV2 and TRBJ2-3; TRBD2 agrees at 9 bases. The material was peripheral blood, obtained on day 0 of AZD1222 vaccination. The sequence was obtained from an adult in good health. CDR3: CASSPSGELGTQYF. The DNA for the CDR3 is TGTGCCAGCAGTCCTAGCGGGGAACTGGGTACGCAGTATTTT.